This T cell receptor (beta chain) derives from a study of human T cells and chemical hapten exposure. Trimming left V 4 bases short and J 0 bases short, with 19 bases between. Germline values: CDR1 DFQATT, CDR2 SNEGSKA (reference sequence). The CDR3 contains 16 residues. TCRdb recomputed calls from the RACE reads with MiXCR, one row per CDR3 protein. The table has around 260,000 distinct CDR3 sequences, about 9% seen once. Regarding time point: pre-sensitization, week 0. Treatment defined: therapeutic diphenylcyclopropenone sensitization with weekly scalp DPC. This clonotype appeared a few times. The clonotype comes from a woman between 40 and 55 years old with alopecia areata. Some clones in this sample may be carry-over from other donors' samples. The V gene is TRBV20-1, the J gene TRBJ2-7; tentatively, D is TRBD2 (6 bases). The material was whole blood, obtained in connection with sensitization to the hapten diphenylcyclopropenone (DPC). DNA of the CDR3: TGCAGTGCTATGCCTCCCGGCGGGGCCGCCTCCTACGAGCAGTACTTC. It is translated as CSAMPPGGAASYEQYF.